The present TCR beta chain was sequenced within a study of beta chain features in type 1 diabetes. The study reverse transcribed the entire isolated RNA, so it sequenced expressed TCRB transcripts. The data were produced by immunoSEQ multiplex PCR, yet TCRdb's version contains in-frame clones alone and is incomplete. Counted here are 300,000 or so clones, roughly 8% occurring once; the ten biggest clones make up around 0.45%. To note about this clone: Its antigen is not known.

Deletions cut 4 bases from V and 7 bases from J, with 13 bases between. Germline V gives CDR1 MDHEN, CDR2 SYDVKM. This CDR3 is built from 13 residues. Findings and limits, study-wide: Type 1 diabetes patients had VDJ junctions that carried fewer insertions and more deletions. Patients' naive, central memory and Treg TCRB repertoires seemed closer to one another than those of healthy donors. The study notes PCR might favor shorter templates equally in patients and controls.

This chain links TRBV28 with TRBJ1-2, with D unclear. Sequencing used central memory CD4+ T cells from blood. The TCR sequence derives from a young woman in good health. CDR3 nucleotide sequence: TGTGCCAGCAGTTACGCCGTTGGCATTGGCTACACCTTC. It is translated as CASSYAVGIGYTF.